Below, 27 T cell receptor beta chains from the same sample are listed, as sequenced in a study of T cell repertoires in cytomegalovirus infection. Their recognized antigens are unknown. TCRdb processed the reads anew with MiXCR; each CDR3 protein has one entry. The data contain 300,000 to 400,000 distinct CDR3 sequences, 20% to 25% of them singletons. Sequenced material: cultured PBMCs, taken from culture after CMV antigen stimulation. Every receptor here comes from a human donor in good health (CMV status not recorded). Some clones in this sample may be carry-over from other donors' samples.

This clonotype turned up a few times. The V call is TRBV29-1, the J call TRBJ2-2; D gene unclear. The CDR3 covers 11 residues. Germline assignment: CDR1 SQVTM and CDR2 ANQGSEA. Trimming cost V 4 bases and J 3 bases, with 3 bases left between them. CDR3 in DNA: TGCAGCGTTGGAGACACCGGGGAGCTGTTTTTT. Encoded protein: CSVGDTGELFF.

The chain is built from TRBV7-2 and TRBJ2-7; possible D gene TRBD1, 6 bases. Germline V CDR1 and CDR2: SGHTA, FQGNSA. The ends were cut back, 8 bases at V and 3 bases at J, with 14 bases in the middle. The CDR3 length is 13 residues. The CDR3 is CASGGLGNYEQYF. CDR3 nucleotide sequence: TGTGCCAGCGGGGGCCTCGGCAACTACGAGCAGTACTTC.

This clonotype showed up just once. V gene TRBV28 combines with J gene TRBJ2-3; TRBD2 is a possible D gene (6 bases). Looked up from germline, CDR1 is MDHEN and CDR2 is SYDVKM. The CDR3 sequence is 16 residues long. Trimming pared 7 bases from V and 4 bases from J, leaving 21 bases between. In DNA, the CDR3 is TGTGCCAGCATGTCAAAAGGAGGGGCCGGTCCAGATACGCAGTATTTT. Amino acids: CASMSKGGAGPDTQYF.

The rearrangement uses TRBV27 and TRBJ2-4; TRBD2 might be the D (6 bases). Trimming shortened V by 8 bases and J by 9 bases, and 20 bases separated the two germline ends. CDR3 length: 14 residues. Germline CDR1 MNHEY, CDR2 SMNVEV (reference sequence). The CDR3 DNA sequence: TGTGCCAGCCGTCGGGAGTCGGGTAGGGCCATTCAGTACTTC. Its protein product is CASRRESGRAIQYF.

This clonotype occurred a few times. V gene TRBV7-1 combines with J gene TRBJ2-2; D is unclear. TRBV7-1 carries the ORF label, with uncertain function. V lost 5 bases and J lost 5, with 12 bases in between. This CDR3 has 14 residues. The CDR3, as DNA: TGTGCCAGCAGCCTGGTGTCGGTGACCGGGGAGCTGTTTTTT. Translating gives CASSLVSVTGELFF.

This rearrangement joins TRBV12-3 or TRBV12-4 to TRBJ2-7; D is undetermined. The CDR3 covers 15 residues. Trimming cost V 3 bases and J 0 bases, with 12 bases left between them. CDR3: CASSFQEPSSYEQYF. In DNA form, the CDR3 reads TGTGCCAGCAGTTTTCAGGAACCAAGCTCCTACGAGCAGTACTTC.

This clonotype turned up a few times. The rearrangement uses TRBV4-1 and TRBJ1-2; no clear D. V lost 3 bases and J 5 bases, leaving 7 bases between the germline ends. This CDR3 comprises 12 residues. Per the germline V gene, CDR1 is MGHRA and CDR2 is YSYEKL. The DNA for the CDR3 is TGCGCCAGCAGCCAGGAAAAGTATGGCTACACCTTC. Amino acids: CASSQEKYGYTF.

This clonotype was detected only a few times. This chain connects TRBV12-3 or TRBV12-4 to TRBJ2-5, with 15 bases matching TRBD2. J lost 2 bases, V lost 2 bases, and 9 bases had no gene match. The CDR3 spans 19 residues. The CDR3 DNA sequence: TGTGCCAGCAGTTTATCCCCGGGACTAGCGGGAGGTGGGCAAGAGACCCAGTACTTC. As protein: CASSLSPGLAGGGQETQYF.

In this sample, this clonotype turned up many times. This CDR3 reads CASSHHDGQFF. The CDR3 DNA follows: TGTGCCAGCAGCCATCATGATGGGCAGTTCTTC. The chain carries TRBV4-2 and TRBJ2-1; no clear D gene. This CDR3 comprises 11 residues. V lost 3 bases, J lost 12 bases, and 9 bases lay in between. Germline values: CDR1 LGHNA, CDR2 YNFKEQ.

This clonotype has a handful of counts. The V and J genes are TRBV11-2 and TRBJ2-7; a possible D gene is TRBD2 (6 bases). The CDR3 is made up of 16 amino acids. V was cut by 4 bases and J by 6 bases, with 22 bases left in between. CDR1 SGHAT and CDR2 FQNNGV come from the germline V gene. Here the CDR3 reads CASSSLKAGYLGEQYV. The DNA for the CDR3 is TGTGCCAGCAGCTCGCTTAAGGCGGGGTATCTTGGCGAGCAGTACGTC.

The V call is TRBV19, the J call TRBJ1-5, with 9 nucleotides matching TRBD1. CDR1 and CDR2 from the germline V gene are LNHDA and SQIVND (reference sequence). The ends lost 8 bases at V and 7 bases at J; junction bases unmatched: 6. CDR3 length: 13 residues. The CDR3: CASAGTGSQPQHF. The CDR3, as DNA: TGTGCCAGTGCCGGGACAGGGTCCCAGCCCCAGCATTTT.

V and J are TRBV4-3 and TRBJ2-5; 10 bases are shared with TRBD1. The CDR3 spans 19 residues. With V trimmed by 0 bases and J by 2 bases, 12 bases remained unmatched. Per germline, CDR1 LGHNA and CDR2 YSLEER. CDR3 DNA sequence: TGCGCCAGCAGCCAAGATCTGTGGGACGACAGGGGGCGGCAAGAGACCCAGTACTTC. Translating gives CASSQDLWDDRGRQETQYF.

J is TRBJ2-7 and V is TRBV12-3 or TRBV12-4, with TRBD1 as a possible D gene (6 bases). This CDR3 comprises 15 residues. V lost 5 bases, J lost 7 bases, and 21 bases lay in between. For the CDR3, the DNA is TGTGCCAGCAGTCCCTTCCAGGCCTCTCAGGGGGAGCAGTACTTC. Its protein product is CASSPFQASQGEQYF.

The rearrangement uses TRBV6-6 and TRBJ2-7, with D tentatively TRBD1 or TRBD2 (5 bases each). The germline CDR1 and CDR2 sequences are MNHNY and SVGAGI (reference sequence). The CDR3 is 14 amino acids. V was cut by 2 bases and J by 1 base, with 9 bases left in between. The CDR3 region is CASSYGGRSYEQYV. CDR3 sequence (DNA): TGTGCCAGCAGTTACGGGGGACGGTCCTACGAGCAGTACGTC.

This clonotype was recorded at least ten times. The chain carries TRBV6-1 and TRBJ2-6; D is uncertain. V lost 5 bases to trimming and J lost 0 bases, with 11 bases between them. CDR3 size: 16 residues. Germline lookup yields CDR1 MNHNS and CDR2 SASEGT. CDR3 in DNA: TGTGCCAGCAGTTATGGGGAATTCTCTGGGGCCAACGTCCTGACTTTC. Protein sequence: CASSYGEFSGANVLTF.

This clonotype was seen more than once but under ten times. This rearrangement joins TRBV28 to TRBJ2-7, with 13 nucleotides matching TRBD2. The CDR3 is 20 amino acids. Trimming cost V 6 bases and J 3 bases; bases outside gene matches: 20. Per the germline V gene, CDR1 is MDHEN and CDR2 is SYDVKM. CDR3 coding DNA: TGTGCCAGCAGCCCGTTGCGACTCTGGACTAGCGGGAGAAATCTCTACGAGCAGTACTTC. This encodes CASSPLRLWTSGRNLYEQYF.

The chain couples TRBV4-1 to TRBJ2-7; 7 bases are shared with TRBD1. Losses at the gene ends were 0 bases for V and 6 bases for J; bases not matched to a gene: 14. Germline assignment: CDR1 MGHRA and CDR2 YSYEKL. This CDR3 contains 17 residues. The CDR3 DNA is TGCGCCAGCAGCCAAGATTATTCCGCAGGGGGTATGAGCGAGCAGTACTTC. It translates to CASSQDYSAGGMSEQYF.

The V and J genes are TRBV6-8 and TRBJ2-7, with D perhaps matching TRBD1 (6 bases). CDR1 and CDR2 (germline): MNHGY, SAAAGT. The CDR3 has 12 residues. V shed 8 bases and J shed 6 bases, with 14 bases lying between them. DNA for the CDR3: TGTGCCAGCGGACAAGGACAGCGCGAGCAGTACGTC. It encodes CASGQGQREQYV.

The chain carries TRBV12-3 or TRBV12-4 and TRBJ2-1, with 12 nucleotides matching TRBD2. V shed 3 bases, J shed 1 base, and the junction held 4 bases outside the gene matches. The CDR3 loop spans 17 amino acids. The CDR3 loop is CASSFGLAGGSYNEQFF. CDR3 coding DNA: TGTGCCAGCAGTTTCGGGCTAGCGGGAGGGTCCTACAATGAGCAGTTCTTC.

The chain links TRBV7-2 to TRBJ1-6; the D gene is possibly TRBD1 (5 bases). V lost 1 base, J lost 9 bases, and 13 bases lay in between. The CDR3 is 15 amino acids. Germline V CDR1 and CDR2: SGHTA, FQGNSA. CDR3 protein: CASSLGRTIGSPLHF. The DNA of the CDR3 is TGTGCCAGCAGCTTAGGAAGGACAATCGGTTCACCCCTCCACTTT. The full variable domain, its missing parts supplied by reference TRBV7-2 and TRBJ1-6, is GAGVSQSPSNKVTEKGKDVELRCDPISGHTALYWYRQSLGQGLEFLIYFQGNSAPDKSGLPSDRFSAERTGGSVSTLTIQRTQQEDSAVYLCASSLGRTIGSPLHFGNGTRLTVT.

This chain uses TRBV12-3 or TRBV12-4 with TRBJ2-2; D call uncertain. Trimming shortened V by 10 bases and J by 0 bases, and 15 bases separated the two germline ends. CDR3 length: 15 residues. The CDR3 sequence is CATPRGPTNTGELFF. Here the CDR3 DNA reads TGTGCCACCCCAAGAGGTCCGACGAACACCGGGGAGCTGTTTTTT.

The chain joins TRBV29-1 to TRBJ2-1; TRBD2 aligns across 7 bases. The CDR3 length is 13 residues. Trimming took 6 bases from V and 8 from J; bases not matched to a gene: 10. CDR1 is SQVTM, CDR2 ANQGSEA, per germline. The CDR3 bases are TGCAGCGTCCGTGGGAGACTAGCCGATGAGCAGTTCTTC. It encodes CSVRGRLADEQFF.

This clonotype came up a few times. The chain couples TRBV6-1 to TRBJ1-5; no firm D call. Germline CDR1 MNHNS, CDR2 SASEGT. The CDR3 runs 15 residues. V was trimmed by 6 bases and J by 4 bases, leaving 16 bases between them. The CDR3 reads CASSRSNGWNQPQHF. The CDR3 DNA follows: TGTGCCAGCAGCCGTTCGAATGGGTGGAATCAGCCCCAGCATTTT.

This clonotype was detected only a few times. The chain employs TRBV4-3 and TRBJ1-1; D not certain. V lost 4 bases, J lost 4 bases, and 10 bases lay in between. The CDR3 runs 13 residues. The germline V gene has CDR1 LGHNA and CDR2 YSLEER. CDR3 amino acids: CASSRDIFTEAFF. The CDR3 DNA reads TGCGCCAGCAGCCGAGACATTTTCACTGAAGCTTTCTTT.

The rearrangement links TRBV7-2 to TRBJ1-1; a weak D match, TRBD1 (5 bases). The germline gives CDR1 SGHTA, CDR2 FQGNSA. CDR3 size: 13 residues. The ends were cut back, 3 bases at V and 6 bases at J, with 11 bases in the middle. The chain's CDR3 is CASSLLSGPEAFF. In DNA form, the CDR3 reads TGTGCCAGCAGCTTGCTTTCAGGGCCTGAAGCTTTCTTT.

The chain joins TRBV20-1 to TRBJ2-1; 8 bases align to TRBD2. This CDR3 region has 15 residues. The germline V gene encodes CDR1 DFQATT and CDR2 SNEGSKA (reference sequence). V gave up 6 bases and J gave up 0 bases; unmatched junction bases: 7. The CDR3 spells CSASRLARSYNEQFF. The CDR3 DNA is TGCAGTGCGTCAAGACTAGCGCGCTCCTACAATGAGCAGTTCTTC.

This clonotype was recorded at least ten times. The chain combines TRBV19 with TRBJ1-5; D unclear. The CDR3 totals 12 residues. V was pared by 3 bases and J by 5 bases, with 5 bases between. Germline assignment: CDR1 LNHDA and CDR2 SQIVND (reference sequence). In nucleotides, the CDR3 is TGTGCCAGTAGTATTGTGGATCAGCCCCAGCATTTT. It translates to CASSIVDQPQHF.